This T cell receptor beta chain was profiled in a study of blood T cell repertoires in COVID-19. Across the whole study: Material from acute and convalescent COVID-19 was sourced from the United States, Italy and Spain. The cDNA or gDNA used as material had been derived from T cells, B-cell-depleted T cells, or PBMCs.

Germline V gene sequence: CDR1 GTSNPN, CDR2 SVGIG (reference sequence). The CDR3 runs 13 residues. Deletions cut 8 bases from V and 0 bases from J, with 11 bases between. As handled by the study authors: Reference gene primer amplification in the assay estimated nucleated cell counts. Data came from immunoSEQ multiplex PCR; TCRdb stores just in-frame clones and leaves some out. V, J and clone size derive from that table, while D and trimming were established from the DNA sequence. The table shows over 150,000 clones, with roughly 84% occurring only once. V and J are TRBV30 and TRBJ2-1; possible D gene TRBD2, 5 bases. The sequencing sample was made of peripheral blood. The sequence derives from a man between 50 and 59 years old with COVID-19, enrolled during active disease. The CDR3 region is CAGAVGSYNEQFF. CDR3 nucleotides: TGTGCCGGAGCGGTCGGCTCCTACAATGAGCAGTTCTTC. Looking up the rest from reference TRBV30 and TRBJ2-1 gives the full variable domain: SQTIHQWPATLVQPVGSPLSLECTVEGTSNPNLYWYRQAAGRGLQLLFYSVGIGQISSEVPQNLSASRPQDRQFILSSKKLLLSDSGFYLCAGAVGSYNEQFFGPGTRLTVL.